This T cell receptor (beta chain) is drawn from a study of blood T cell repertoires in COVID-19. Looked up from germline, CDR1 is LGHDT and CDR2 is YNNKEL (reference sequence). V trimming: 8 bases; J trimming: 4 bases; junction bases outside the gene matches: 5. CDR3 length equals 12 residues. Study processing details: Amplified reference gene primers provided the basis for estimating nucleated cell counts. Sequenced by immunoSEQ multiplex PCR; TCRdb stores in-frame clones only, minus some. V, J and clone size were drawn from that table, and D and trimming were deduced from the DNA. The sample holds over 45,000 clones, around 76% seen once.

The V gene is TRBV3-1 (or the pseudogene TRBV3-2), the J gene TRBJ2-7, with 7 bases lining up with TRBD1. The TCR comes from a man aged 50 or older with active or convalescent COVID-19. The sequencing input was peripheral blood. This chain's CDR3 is CASGRQGYEQYF. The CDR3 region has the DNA TGTGCCAGCGGAAGACAGGGTTACGAGCAGTACTTC.